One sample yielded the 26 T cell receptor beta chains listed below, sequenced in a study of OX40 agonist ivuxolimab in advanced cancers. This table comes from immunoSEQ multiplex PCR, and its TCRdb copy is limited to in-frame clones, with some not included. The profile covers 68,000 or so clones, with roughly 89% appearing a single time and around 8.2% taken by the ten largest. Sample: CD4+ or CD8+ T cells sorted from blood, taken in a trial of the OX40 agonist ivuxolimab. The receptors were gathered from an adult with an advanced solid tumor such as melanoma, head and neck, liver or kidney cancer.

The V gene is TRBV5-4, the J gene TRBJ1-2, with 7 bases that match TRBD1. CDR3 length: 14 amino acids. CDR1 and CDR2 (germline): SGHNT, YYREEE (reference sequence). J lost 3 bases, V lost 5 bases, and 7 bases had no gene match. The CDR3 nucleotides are TGTGCCAGCAGTAATACAGGGGTCGACTATGGCTACACCTTC. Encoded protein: CASSNTGVDYGYTF.

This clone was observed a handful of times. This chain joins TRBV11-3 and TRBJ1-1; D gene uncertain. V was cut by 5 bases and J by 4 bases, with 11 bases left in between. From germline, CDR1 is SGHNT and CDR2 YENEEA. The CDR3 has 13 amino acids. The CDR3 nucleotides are TGTGCCAGCAGCCTTACGTGGGGCACTGAAGCTTTCTTT. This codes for CASSLTWGTEAFF.

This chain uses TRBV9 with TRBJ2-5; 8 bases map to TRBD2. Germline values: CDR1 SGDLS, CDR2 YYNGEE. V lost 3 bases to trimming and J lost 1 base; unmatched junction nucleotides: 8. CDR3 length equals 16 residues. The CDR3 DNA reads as TGTGCCAGCAGCGGGACCAGCGGGGGCCTCCAAGAGACCCAGTACTTC. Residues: CASSGTSGGLQETQYF. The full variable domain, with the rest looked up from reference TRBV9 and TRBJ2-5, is DSGVTQTPKHLITATGQRVTLRCSPRSGDLSVYWYQQSLDQGLQFLIQYYNGEERAKGNILERFSAQQFPDLHSELNLSSLELGDSALYFCASSGTSGGLQETQYFGPGTRLLVL.

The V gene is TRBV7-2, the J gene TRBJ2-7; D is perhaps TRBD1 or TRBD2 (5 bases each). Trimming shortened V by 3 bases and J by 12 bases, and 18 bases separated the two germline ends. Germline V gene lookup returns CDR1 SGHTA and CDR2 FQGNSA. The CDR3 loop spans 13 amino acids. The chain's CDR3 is CASSFSGTSVGYF. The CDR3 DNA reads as TGTGCCAGCAGCTTCTCAGGGACCTCCGTGGGGTACTTC.

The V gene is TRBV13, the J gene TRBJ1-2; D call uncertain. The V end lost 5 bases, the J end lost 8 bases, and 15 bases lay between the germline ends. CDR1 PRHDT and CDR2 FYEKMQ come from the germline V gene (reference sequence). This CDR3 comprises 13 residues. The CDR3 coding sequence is TGTGCCAGCAGCCCTACCTATCTAGGGGGCTACACCTTC. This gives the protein CASSPTYLGGYTF.

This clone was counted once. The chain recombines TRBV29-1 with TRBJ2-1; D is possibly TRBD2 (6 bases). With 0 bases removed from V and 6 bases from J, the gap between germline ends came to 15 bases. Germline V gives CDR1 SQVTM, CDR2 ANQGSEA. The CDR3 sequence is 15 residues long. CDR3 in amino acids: CSVEDWGLYANEQFF. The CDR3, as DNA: TGCAGCGTTGAAGATTGGGGACTTTATGCCAATGAGCAGTTCTTC.

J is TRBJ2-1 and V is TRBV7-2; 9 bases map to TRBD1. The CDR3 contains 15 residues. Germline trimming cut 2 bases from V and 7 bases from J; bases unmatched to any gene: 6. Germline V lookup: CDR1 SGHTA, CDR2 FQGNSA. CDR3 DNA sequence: TGTGCCAGCAGCTTACGGGGACAGGGAGGGAATGAGCAGTTCTTC. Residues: CASSLRGQGGNEQFF.

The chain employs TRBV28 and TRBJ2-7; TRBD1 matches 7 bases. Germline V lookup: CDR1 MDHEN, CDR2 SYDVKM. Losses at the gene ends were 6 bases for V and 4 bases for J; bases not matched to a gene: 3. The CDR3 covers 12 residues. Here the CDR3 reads CASSQTGYEQYF. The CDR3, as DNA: TGTGCCAGCAGCCAGACAGGGTACGAGCAGTACTTC.

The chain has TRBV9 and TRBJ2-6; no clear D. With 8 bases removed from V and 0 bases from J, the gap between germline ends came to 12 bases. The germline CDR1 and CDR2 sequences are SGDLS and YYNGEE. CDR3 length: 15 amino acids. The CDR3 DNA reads TGTGCCAGTACCCAAACGGGCTCTGGGGCCAACGTCCTGACTTTC. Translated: CASTQTGSGANVLTF.

CDR3: CASYLQGAGQPQHF. The CDR3 region has the DNA TGTGCCAGCTACCTCCAGGGGGCCGGTCAGCCCCAGCATTTT. The chain combines TRBV27 with TRBJ1-5, with 8 bases fitting TRBD1. This CDR3 is 14 amino acids long. V was clipped by 8 bases and J by 6 bases; unmatched bases: 9. Germline CDR1 is MNHEY and CDR2 is SMNVEV (reference sequence).

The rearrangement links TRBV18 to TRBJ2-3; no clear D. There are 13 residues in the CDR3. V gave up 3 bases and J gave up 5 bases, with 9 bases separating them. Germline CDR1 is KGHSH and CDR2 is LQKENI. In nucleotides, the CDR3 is TGTGCCAGCTCACCGCTGCAAGGAGATACGCAGTATTTT. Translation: CASSPLQGDTQYF.

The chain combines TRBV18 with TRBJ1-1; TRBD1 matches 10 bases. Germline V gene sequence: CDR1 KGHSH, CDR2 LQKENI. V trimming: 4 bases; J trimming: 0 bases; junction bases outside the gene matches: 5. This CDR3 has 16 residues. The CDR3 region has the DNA TGTGCCAGCTCACTGGGACAGGGGACCATGAACACTGAAGCTTTCTTT. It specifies CASSLGQGTMNTEAFF.

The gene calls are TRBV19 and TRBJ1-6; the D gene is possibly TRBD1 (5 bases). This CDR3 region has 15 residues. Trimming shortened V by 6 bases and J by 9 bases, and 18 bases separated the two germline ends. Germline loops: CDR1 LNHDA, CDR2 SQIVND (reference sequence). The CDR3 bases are TGTGCCAGTAGGCAGAGGGAGGGGCTAAGTTCACCCCTCCACTTT. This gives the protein CASRQREGLSSPLHF. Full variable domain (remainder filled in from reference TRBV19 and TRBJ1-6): DGGITQSPKYLFRKEGQNVTLSCEQNLNHDAMYWYRQDPGQGLRLIYYSQIVNDFQKGDIAEGYSVSREKKESFPLTVTSAQKNPTAFYLCASRQREGLSSPLHFGNGTRLTVT.

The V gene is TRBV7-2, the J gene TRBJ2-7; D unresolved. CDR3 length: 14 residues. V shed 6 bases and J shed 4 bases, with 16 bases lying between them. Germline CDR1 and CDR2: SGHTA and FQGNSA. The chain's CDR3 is CASRQRLDTYEQYF. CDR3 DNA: TGTGCCAGCAGACAACGGCTGGATACTTACGAGCAGTACTTC.

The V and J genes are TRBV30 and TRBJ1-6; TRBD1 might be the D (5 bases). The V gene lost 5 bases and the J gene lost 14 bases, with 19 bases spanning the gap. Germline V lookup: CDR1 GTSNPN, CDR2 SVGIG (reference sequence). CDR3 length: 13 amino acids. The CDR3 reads CAWGRDRPTALHF. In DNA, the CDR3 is TGTGCCTGGGGCCGGGACCGTCCAACGGCCCTCCACTTT.

CDR3 residues: CASSPSRRGTDTQYF. CDR3 sequence (DNA): TGTGCCAGCTCACCAAGCCGCAGGGGCACAGATACGCAGTATTTT. This chain joins TRBV18 and TRBJ2-3; tentatively, D is TRBD1 (5 bases). Trimming stripped 2 bases from V and 1 base from J, with 10 bases between. The CDR3 spans 15 residues. Germline loops: CDR1 KGHSH, CDR2 LQKENI.

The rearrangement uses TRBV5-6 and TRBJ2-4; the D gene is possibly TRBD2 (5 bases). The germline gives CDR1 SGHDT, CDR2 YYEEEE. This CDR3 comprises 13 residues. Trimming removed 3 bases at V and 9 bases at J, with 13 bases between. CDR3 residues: CASSSAGVSIQYF. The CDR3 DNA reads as TGTGCCAGCAGCTCGGCGGGCGTGAGCATTCAGTACTTC. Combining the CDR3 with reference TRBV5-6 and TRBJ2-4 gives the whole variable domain DAGVTQSPTHLIKTRGQQVTLRCSPKSGHDTVSWYQQALGQGPQFIFQYYEEEERQRGNFPDRFSGHQFPNYSSELNVNALLLGDSALYLCASSSAGVSIQYFGAGTRLSVL.

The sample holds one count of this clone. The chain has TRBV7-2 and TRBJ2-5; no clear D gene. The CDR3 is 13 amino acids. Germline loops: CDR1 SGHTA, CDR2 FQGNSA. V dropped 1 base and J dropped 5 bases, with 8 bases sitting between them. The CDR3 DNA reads TGTGCCAGCAGCTTAGTACCTGGGGAGACCCAGTACTTC. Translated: CASSLVPGETQYF.

The CDR3 sequence is CASRRAASTDTQYF. CDR3 DNA: TGCGCCAGCAGGAGGGCGGCTAGCACAGATACGCAGTATTTT. The chain is built from TRBV4-1 and TRBJ2-3; perhaps TRBD2 as D (5 bases). The V gene's germline CDR1 is MGHRA and CDR2 YSYEKL. Trimming removed 6 bases at V and 0 bases at J, with 10 bases between. This CDR3 is built from 14 residues.

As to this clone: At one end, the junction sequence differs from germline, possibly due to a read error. The CDR3 nucleotides are TGTGCCAGCCGCTTCTCGGGGGAGGATCAGCCCCAGCATTTT. This sequence encodes CASRFSGEDQPQHF. J is TRBJ1-5 and V is TRBV5-6; a weak D match, TRBD1 (5 bases). The CDR3 is made up of 14 amino acids. Germline V gives CDR1 SGHDT, CDR2 YYEEEE.

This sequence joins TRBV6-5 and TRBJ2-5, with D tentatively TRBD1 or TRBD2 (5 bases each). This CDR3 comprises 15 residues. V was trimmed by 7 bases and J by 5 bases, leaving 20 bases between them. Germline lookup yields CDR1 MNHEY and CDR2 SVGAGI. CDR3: CASTAFWGSGETQYF. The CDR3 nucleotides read TGTGCCAGCACCGCTTTCTGGGGGTCGGGGGAGACCCAGTACTTC.

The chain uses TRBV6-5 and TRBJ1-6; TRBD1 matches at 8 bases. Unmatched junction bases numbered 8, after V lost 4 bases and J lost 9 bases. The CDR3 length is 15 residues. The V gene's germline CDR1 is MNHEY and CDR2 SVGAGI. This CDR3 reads CASSSPGQGASPLHF. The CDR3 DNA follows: TGTGCCAGCAGTTCCCCGGGGCAGGGGGCTTCACCCCTCCACTTT.

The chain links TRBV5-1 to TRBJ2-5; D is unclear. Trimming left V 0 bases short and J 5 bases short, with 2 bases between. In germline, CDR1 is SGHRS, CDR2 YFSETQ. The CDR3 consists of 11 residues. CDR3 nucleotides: TGCGCCAGCAGCTTGGTGGAGACCCAGTACTTC. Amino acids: CASSLVETQYF. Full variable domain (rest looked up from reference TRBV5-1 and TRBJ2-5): KAGVTQTPRYLIKTRGQQVTLSCSPISGHRSVSWYQQTPGQGLQFLFEYFSETQRNKGNFPGRFSGRQFSNSRSEMNVSTLELGDSALYLCASSLVETQYFGPGTRLLVL.

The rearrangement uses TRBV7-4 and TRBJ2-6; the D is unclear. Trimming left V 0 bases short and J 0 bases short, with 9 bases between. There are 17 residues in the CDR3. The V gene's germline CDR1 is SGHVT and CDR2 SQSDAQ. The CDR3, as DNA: TGTGCCAGCAGCTTAGCGAGTGGTAGCTCTGGGGCCAACGTCCTGACTTTC. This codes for CASSLASGSSGANVLTF.

DNA of the CDR3: TGTGCCAGCAGTAACAGGGGCCACAAAACCTACGAGCAGTACTTC. Protein: CASSNRGHKTYEQYF. The chain carries TRBV5-4 and TRBJ2-7; 7 bases match TRBD1. The CDR3 spans 15 residues. Germline V CDR1 and CDR2: SGHNT, YYREEE (reference sequence). V lost 5 bases and J lost 2; bases outside the gene matches: 10.

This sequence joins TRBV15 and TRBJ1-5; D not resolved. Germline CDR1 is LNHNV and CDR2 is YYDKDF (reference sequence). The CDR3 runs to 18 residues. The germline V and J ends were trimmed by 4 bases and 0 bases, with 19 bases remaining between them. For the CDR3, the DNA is TGTGCCACCAGCAACTCCCCTCTCCAAGCCTATAGCAATCAGCCCCAGCATTTT. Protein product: CATSNSPLQAYSNQPQHF.